These T cell receptor beta chains were read from a single sample in a study of cytomegalovirus exposure and HLA in healthy donors. The protocol was immunoSEQ multiplex PCR, while the TCRdb copy is restricted to in-frame clones and leaves out a portion. The data show about 170,000 clones, with around three quarters seen just once and less than 8.5% held by the top ten. The specimen was PBMCs. The origin of the receptors is a man aged 35 to 55 in good health and CMV-seropositive. Each CDR3 is given with its conserved first and last residue. The D gene is left open where the match is weak. Some rows have no size entry. The others give once, few or many, or a class for an expanded clone.

TRBJ2-3 | - | TRBV13 | - | TGTGCCAGCAGCCCCCCTCGGGGGGCAACAGATACGCAGTATTTT | CASSPPRGATDTQYF
TRBJ1-1 | - | TRBV19 | - | TGTGCCAGTAGCGACCCGGGACTATACCTAGGGAGGGCTTTCTTT | CASSDPGLYLGRAFF
TRBJ2-7 | TRBD1 | TRBV11-1 | - | TGTGCCAGCAGTCCTCTAAAGGGACAGCTTGCCTACGAGCAGTACTTC | CASSPLKGQLAYEQYF
TRBJ2-7 | TRBD1 | TRBV7-8 | - | TGTGCCAGCAGCCCCATAACCGGGACAGGGGGCGAGCAGTACTTC | CASSPITGTGGEQYF
TRBJ2-7 | TRBD1 | TRBV27 | - | TGTGCCAGCAGTTTAGCAGGGGGCTTGTACTTC | CASSLAGGLYF
TRBJ1-1 | TRBD1 | TRBV2 | - | TGTGCCAGCAGTGGGGACAGAAACACTGAAGCTTTCTTT | CASSGDRNTEAFF
TRBJ1-2 | - | TRBV12-5 | once | TGTGCTAGTGGGTCCGGGGGCTACACCTTC | CASGSGGYTF
TRBJ1-2 | - | TRBV11-2 | - | TGTGCCAGCAGCTCCCTACGGGGGGGCCTTGGTGGCTACACCTTC | CASSSLRGGLGGYTF
TRBJ2-7 | TRBD1 | TRBV4-1 | - | TGCGCCAGCAGCCAGGCGACAGGGTATAGCCACGAGCAGTACTTC | CASSQATGYSHEQYF
TRBJ1-4 | TRBD1 | TRBV10-3 | - | TGTGCCACCAATCCAGGGGGCTTGGCTAATGAAAAACTGTTTTTT | CATNPGGLANEKLFF
TRBJ2-7 | TRBD2 | TRBV7-9 | - | TGTGCCAGCAGCTTAGAGCGGGGGCACGAGCAGTACTTC | CASSLERGHEQYF
TRBJ2-1 | - | TRBV19 | once | TGTGCCAGTAGTTCCCCTCGAGGACAGCCGGGCGCGGATAGGTATGAGCAGTTCTTC | CASSSPRGQPGADRYEQFF
TRBJ1-2 | TRBD1 | TRBV19 | - | TGTGCCAGTAGTAGACAGGGAAACGGCTACACCTTC | CASSRQGNGYTF
TRBJ2-3 | TRBD2 | TRBV5-1 | few | TGCGCCAGCAGCTCCCCCGGGCGGGGGGGCCGAGAGGACACAGATACGCAGTATTTT | CASSSPGRGGREDTDTQYF
TRBJ2-4 | - | TRBV7-9 | - | TGTTCCAGCAGCCCTCAGCCGGCGGCAGCCAAAAACATTCAGTACTTC | CSSSPQPAAAKNIQYF
TRBJ1-4 | TRBD1 | TRBV5-1 | - | TGCGCCAGCAGCTTGGTGGGACAGGTTAATGAAAAACTGTTTTTT | CASSLVGQVNEKLFF
TRBJ2-1 | - | TRBV20-1 | - | TGCAGTGCGAGCTCCTACAATGAGCAGTTCTTC | CSASSYNEQFF
TRBJ2-7 | - | TRBV4-3 | - | TGCGCCAGCAGCCAGGGCAGGGGAGTCTACGAGCAGTACTTC | CASSQGRGVYEQYF
TRBJ1-4 | - | TRBV30 | - | TGTGCCTGGAGTCCGCAGGGTGGGGAAAAACTGTTTTTT | CAWSPQGGEKLFF
TRBJ2-1 | TRBD2 | TRBV5-5 | - | TGTGCCAGCAGCTTGAGGGAGGGACAGTTCTTC | CASSLREGQFF
TRBJ2-1 | TRBD2 | TRBV5-8 | - | TGTGCCAGCAGCCGGGGACTATCGGGGGGAACAAATGAGCAGTTCTTC | CASSRGLSGGTNEQFF
TRBJ2-5 | - | TRBV7-2 | - | TGTGCCAGCAGCTTAAGGCGGCGGGAGACCCAGTACTTC | CASSLRRRETQYF